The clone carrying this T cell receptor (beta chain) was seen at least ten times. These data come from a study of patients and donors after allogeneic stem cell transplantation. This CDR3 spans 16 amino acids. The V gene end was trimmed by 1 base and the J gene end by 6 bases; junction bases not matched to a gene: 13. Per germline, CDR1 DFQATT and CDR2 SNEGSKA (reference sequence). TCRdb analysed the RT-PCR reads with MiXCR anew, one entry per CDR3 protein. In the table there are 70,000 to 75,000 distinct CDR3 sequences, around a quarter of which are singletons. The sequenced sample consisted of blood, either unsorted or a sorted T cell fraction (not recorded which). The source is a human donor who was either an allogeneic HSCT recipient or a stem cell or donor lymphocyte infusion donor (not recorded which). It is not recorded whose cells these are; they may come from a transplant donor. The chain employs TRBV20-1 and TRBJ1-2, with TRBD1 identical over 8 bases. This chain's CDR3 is CSARGQGTEQVHGYTF. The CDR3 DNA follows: TGCAGTGCTAGAGGACAGGGGACCGAACAAGTACATGGCTACACCTTC.